What follows are 10 T cell receptor beta chains derived from one specimen sequenced in a study of chemoradiotherapy in HPV16-positive cancers (dated by TCRdb to about 2022). Libraries came from the immunoSEQ multiplex PCR assay. TCRdb obtained this table from immuneACCESS and retained in-frame rearrangements with V and J assigned. These tables miss some clones; where compared with another copy, unresolved V genes account for less than half of the shortfall, and the remainder is unexplained. The sample table contains under 70,000 clones; only one count was recorded for roughly nine tenths of them. The ten largest make up less than 3.5% of the sample. The starting material was blood, obtained from a patient who underwent chemoradiotherapy. The receptors shown here come from a human donor with HPV-associated anogenital cancer.

This clone was seen a single time. This chain links TRBV9 with TRBJ1-2; 9 bases map to TRBD1. The CDR3 length is 16 residues. V was pared by 4 bases and J by 6 bases, with 13 bases of the junction left unmatched. Looked up from germline, CDR1 is SGDLS and CDR2 is YYNGEE. CDR3 sequence: CASSPRERTGEDGYTF. CDR3 coding DNA: TGTGCCAGCAGCCCACGAGAACGGACAGGGGAGGATGGCTACACCTTC.

The chain employs TRBV27 and TRBJ1-4; 10 bases map to TRBD1. Per germline, CDR1 MNHEY and CDR2 SMNVEV (reference sequence). The V gene end was trimmed by 5 bases and the J gene end by 7 bases; junction bases not matched to a gene: 13. This CDR3 spans 17 amino acids. CDR3 DNA: TGTGCCAGCAGTCCCGGACAGGGGGGGGTGGGTGGTGAAAAACTGTTTTTT. Translated, it gives CASSPGQGGVGGEKLFF.

The J gene is TRBJ1-2, the V gene TRBV9; tentatively, D is TRBD1 (5 bases). V was pared by 0 bases and J by 3 bases, with 12 bases between. This CDR3 contains 15 residues. CDR1 and CDR2 from the germline V gene are SGDLS and YYNGEE. Here the CDR3 DNA reads TGTGCCAGCAGCGTAGCAGGGACCAGCGACTATGGCTACACCTTC. As protein: CASSVAGTSDYGYTF.

The gene calls are TRBV7-2 and TRBJ1-5; 9 positions agree with TRBD1. This CDR3 region has 15 residues. Germline V lookup: CDR1 SGHTA, CDR2 FQGNSA. After removal of 6 bases from V and 5 bases from J, the junction contained 8 bases not matched to a gene. CDR3 coding DNA: TGTGCCAGCAGTCGTGGACAGGGGTTTTATCAGCCCCAGCATTTT. Translation: CASSRGQGFYQPQHF.

This clone was observed a single time. V and J are TRBV6-6 and TRBJ1-3, with 7 bases fitting TRBD1. Per the germline V gene, CDR1 is MNHNY and CDR2 is SVGAGI (reference sequence). V trimming: 7 bases; J trimming: 9 bases; junction bases outside the gene matches: 9. This CDR3 is 13 amino acids long. CDR3 sequence: CASKGQALGTIYF. The CDR3 DNA sequence: TGTGCCAGCAAAGGACAGGCACTCGGCACCATATATTTT.

The rearrangement joins TRBV30 to TRBJ1-2; D gene unclear. CDR1 and CDR2 from the germline V gene are GTSNPN and SVGIG (reference sequence). CDR3 length: 15 amino acids. Trimming shortened V by 0 bases and J by 0 bases, and 11 bases separated the two germline ends. The chain's CDR3 is CAWSVSRTANYGYTF. The DNA for the CDR3 is TGTGCCTGGAGTGTAAGCAGGACGGCTAACTATGGCTACACCTTC. The whole variable domain, filled in from reference TRBV30 and TRBJ1-2, reads SQTIHQWPATLVQPVGSPLSLECTVEGTSNPNLYWYRQAAGRGLQLLFYSVGIGQISSEVPQNLSASRPQDRQFILSSKKLLLSDSGFYLCAWSVSRTANYGYTFGSGTRLTVV.

This chain links TRBV9 with TRBJ2-1; 10 bases map to TRBD2. Germline trimming cut 0 bases from V and 9 bases from J; bases unmatched to any gene: 6. Germline V gives CDR1 SGDLS, CDR2 YYNGEE. The CDR3 is 15 residues long. CDR3 sequence reads: CASSVVLTSGAEQFF. The CDR3 DNA reads TGTGCCAGCAGCGTAGTCTTAACTAGCGGGGCTGAGCAGTTCTTC.

The V and J genes are TRBV4-2 and TRBJ1-2; D not certain. Trimming stripped 2 bases from V and 6 bases from J, with 16 bases between. CDR3 length: 15 residues. The germline gives CDR1 LGHNA, CDR2 YNFKEQ. Written as DNA, the CDR3 is TGTGCCAGCAGCCAAACCGAGGGTAGTAGTAATGGCTACACCTTC. It translates to CASSQTEGSSNGYTF.

The chain carries TRBV27 and TRBJ2-1; perhaps D is TRBD1 or TRBD2 (6 bases each). The germline gives CDR1 MNHEY, CDR2 SMNVEV (reference sequence). The germline V and J ends were trimmed by 6 bases and 4 bases, with 16 bases remaining between them. This CDR3 has 15 residues. This chain's CDR3 is CASSRRTGAYNEQFF. In DNA form, the CDR3 reads TGTGCCAGCAGCCGTCGTACGGGGGCTTACAATGAGCAGTTCTTC.

The chain couples TRBV11-2 to TRBJ1-1; TRBD1 might be the D (5 bases). The CDR3 has 17 residues. CDR1 SGHAT and CDR2 FQNNGV come from the germline V gene. With 7 bases removed from V and 7 bases from J, the gap between germline ends came to 28 bases. The CDR3 DNA follows: TGTGCCAGCACTTTACGTCGACAAAAGGGGTACAGTGATGAAGCTTTCTTT. Residues: CASTLRRQKGYSDEAFF.